Given below is one T cell receptor beta chain in context. Its antigen is still unknown. The libraries were made with immunoSEQ v3. Sequencing depth was approximately 2 million read pairs for survey level, roughly 5-6 million for deep. Assay: immunoSEQ multiplex PCR; the TCRdb copy retains only in-frame clones and omits some. Among roughly 20,000 clones, 70% to 80% were seen once, and the ten largest hold just under 2%. The source of the sample is a study of TIL therapy for anti-PD-1-resistant metastatic lung cancer. Study-level information: Median patient age was about 55, ranging about 35-80 years. Whole-study results and caveats: The baseline peripheral repertoire was partially replaced by infused TIL clonotypes that later decayed. This highly selected cohort may not generalize to typical lung cancer patients.

V dropped 0 bases and J dropped 10 bases, with 8 bases sitting between them. Per germline, CDR1 SGHDT and CDR2 YYEEEE. This CDR3 region has 12 residues. As to time point: pre-treatment sample, taken before nivolumab and TIL therapy. The gene calls are TRBV5-6 and TRBJ2-1; no firm D call. The clonotype was recovered from a person aged 25 to 80 with non-small cell lung cancer. The sequencing used blood, collected at baseline. Here the CDR3 reads CASSLGTGEQFF. The CDR3 DNA sequence: TGTGCCAGCAGCTTGGGGACCGGGGAGCAGTTCTTC.